These 19 T cell receptor beta chains were all obtained from the same sample, sequenced in a study of glioma-infiltrating T cells. The iRepertoire nested amplicon-rescue multiplex PCR amplified TCR alpha and beta CDR3s from RNA. MiXCR was run by TCRdb on the multiplex PCR reads, yielding one entry per CDR3 protein. The table includes fewer than 200,000 distinct CDR3 sequences, around 42% detected once. Sequencing was carried out using glioma tissue, nonneoplastic brain tissue, or PBMCs (not recorded which). Receptors were obtained from a human donor with low-grade glioma or glioblastoma, undergoing nonglioma brain surgery, or in good health (not recorded which).

Regarding this clonotype: One base away lies a much larger clone, so this may be a sequencing read error. Here the CDR3 DNA reads TGTGCCAGCAGTTTCCGCTTCCATGGAAACACCATATATTTT. It is translated as CASSFRFHGNTIYF. This chain links TRBV27 with TRBJ1-3; D call uncertain. Germline V gene lookup returns CDR1 MNHEY and CDR2 SMNVEV (reference sequence). The V gene lost 3 bases and the J gene lost 3 bases, with 9 bases spanning the gap. CDR3 length equals 14 residues.

A note on this clonotype: A much larger clone lies one base from this, so it may be a read error. The CDR3 does not end in the conserved phenylalanine or tryptophan, so this is likely a read error. This chain uses TRBV6-1 with TRBJ1-2; D remains ambiguous. The CDR3 totals 15 residues. The germline gives CDR1 MNHNS, CDR2 SASEGT. The CDR3 is CAISESQDGRYGYTL. The CDR3 DNA is TGTGCCATCAGTGAGTCCCAGGATGGACGGTATGGCTACACCTTA.

The table lists this clonotype with many counts. This sequence joins TRBV6-1 and TRBJ2-7; 10 nucleotides align to TRBD2. CDR3 length equals 14 residues. V lost 4 bases to trimming and J lost 0 bases; unmatched junction nucleotides: 0. Germline V gene lookup returns CDR1 MNHNS and CDR2 SASEGT. The CDR3 here is CASSASGSSYEQYF. CDR3 sequence (DNA): TGTGCCAGCAGTGCTAGCGGGAGCTCCTACGAGCAGTACTTC.

This clonotype was seen only once. The V call is TRBV27, the J call TRBJ2-1, with TRBD2 matching over 14 bases. Unmatched junction bases numbered 7, after V lost 5 bases and J lost 10 bases. The CDR3 runs to 15 residues. The V gene's germline CDR1 is MNHEY and CDR2 SMNVEV (reference sequence). The CDR3 coding sequence is TGTGCCAGCAGTCCCGGGACTAGCGGGAGAAAGGAGCAGTTCTTC. This encodes CASSPGTSGRKEQFF.

Ten or more counts support this clonotype. CDR3 amino acids: CSAPRGRDKAFF. CDR3 sequence (DNA): TGCAGTGCCCCCCGGGGGAGGGACAAAGCTTTCTTT. The rearrangement joins TRBV20-1 to TRBJ1-1, with D perhaps TRBD1 (6 bases). The CDR3 length is 12 residues. The V and J ends lost 6 bases and 9 bases respectively, with 17 bases between them. Germline CDR1 and CDR2: DFQATT and SNEGSKA (reference sequence).

Worth noting for this clonotype: Just one base apart from a much larger clone, this may be a read error. This sequence joins TRBV20-1 and TRBJ2-3; maybe TRBD2 (6 bases). Germline-derived CDR1 and CDR2 are DFQATT and SNEGSKA (reference sequence). This CDR3 region has 16 residues. Trimming took off 5 bases at V and 0 bases at J, with 18 bases between the two ends. CDR3 amino acids: CSAANIAEASTDTQYF. The DNA for the CDR3 is TGCAGTGCTGCTAACATAGCGGAAGCTAGCACAGATACGCAGTATTTT.

This clonotype was observed many times. The chain employs TRBV6-1 and TRBJ2-7, with unresolved D. V dropped 1 base and J dropped 0 bases, with 7 bases sitting between them. CDR1 and CDR2 (germline): MNHNS, SASEGT. The CDR3 is made up of 14 amino acids. The CDR3 protein is CASSEDRGSYEQYF. The DNA of the CDR3 is TGTGCCAGCAGTGAAGACCGTGGCTCCTACGAGCAGTACTTC.

In this sample, this clonotype turned up a few times. This chain links TRBV10-1 with TRBJ2-1; 11 bases align to TRBD2. With V trimmed by 5 bases and J by 6 bases, 9 bases remained unmatched. Germline CDR1 reads WNHNN; CDR2 reads SYGVQD (reference sequence). This CDR3 is built from 16 residues. CDR3 residues: CASSPGLAGGGNEQFF. The CDR3 coding sequence is TGCGCCAGCAGTCCCGGCCTAGCGGGAGGAGGCAATGAGCAGTTCTTC.

The chain has TRBV2 and TRBJ2-5, with 9 positions matching TRBD1. CDR1 SNHLY and CDR2 FYNNEI come from the germline V gene. The CDR3 runs 14 residues. With V trimmed by 6 bases and J by 5 bases, 7 bases remained unmatched. In DNA, the CDR3 is TGTGCCAGCAGGGAGGGACAGGGTGGCGAGACCCAGTACTTC. Translation gives CASREGQGGETQYF.

The rearrangement links TRBV2 to TRBJ2-1; D possibly corresponds to TRBD2 (7 bases). There are 13 residues in the CDR3. The germline CDR1 and CDR2 sequences are SNHLY and FYNNEI. Trimming cost V 9 bases and J 10 bases, with 19 bases left between them. CDR3 sequence (DNA): TGTGCCAGACAAGGGAGGGGGGTCTACGAGCAGTTCTTC. Protein sequence: CARQGRGVYEQFF. The variable domain in full, with the rest retrieved from reference TRBV2 and TRBJ2-1, is EPEVTQTPSHQVTQMGQEVILRCVPISNHLYFYWYRQILGQKVEFLVSFYNNEISEKSEIFDDQFSVERPDGSNFTLKIRSTKLEDSAMYFCARQGRGVYEQFFGPGTRLTVL.

The genes are TRBV3-1 and TRBJ2-1, with D unclear. In germline, CDR1 is LGHDT, CDR2 YNNKEL (reference sequence). V gave up 1 base and J gave up 9 bases, with 10 bases separating them. This CDR3 has 13 amino acids. CDR3 in amino acids: CASSQGRVIEQFF. CDR3 sequence (DNA): TGTGCCAGCAGCCAAGGCCGGGTTATTGAGCAGTTCTTC.

As for this clonotype: A read error may be the cause here, since a much bigger clone is one base away. This rearrangement joins TRBV28 to TRBJ1-1; D is ambiguous. The CDR3 sequence is 18 residues long. Per germline, CDR1 MDHEN and CDR2 SYDVKM. Here the CDR3 reads CARSLFTFPIRKNTEAFF. The CDR3 coding sequence is TGTGCCAGAAGTTTGTTCACATTCCCAATCAGGAAGAACACTGAAGCTTTCTTT.

The chain has TRBV3-1 and TRBJ2-7; D may match TRBD1 or TRBD2 (5 bases each). Germline lookup yields CDR1 LGHDT and CDR2 YNNKEL (reference sequence). The CDR3 loop spans 17 amino acids. Deletions cut 0 bases from V and 4 bases from J, with 19 bases between. The CDR3 DNA reads TGTGCCAGCAGCCAAGATTCCTCGGGGACCCTTACTTACGAGCAGTACTTC. It is translated as CASSQDSSGTLTYEQYF.

With respect to this clonotype: The junction and the germline gene differ at one end; a read error may be behind it. The chain links TRBV4-1 to TRBJ2-5; D perhaps matches TRBD1 (5 bases). Germline-derived CDR1 and CDR2 are MGHRA and YSYEKL. The CDR3 loop spans 15 amino acids. The CDR3 DNA reads TGCGCCGGCAGCCAAGAAGGGGCAGGGCAAGAGACCCAGTACTTC. This gives the protein CAGSQEGAGQETQYF.

This clonotype has just one count. This may be a read error, as it is one base from a much larger clone. The chain recombines TRBV3-1 with TRBJ1-1, with D perhaps TRBD1 (6 bases). The V and J ends lost 1 base and 3 bases respectively, with 12 bases between them. Germline lookup yields CDR1 LGHDT and CDR2 YNNKEL (reference sequence). The CDR3 covers 15 residues. DNA of the CDR3: TGTGCCAGCAGCCAAGCAGGGGAAGGGGACACTGAAGCTTTCTTT. It specifies CASSQAGEGDTEAFF.

As to this clonotype: This could be a read error, since a much larger clone is one nucleotide away. The genes are TRBV19 and TRBJ1-2; no reliable D call. The CDR3 spans 10 residues. Per germline, CDR1 LNHDA and CDR2 SQIVND (reference sequence). The V end was cut by 5 bases, the J end by 8 bases, with 6 bases between. The chain's CDR3 is CASSPAGYTF. The CDR3 nucleotides are TGTGCCAGTAGTCCTGCCGGCTACACCTTC.

As concerns this clonotype: This may be a read error: a much more frequent sequence differs by one nucleotide. The CDR3 bases are TGCGCCAGCAACCAAGTACTAGCGGGCTACGAGCAGTACTTC. This encodes CASNQVLAGYEQYF. The V and J genes are TRBV4-1 and TRBJ2-7; the match to TRBD2 covers 9 bases. The CDR3 consists of 14 residues. CDR1 is MGHRA, CDR2 YSYEKL, per germline.

With respect to this clonotype: A read error may explain this, as a much larger clone is one base away. The V gene is TRBV19, the J gene TRBJ1-1; 7 bases map to TRBD1. V trimming: 9 bases; J trimming: 3 bases; junction bases outside the gene matches: 7. The CDR3 extends over 13 amino acids. Germline lookup yields CDR1 LNHDA and CDR2 SQIVND (reference sequence). DNA for the CDR3: TGTGCCAGCCTTAATGACAGGGACACTGAAGCTTTCTTT. Amino acid sequence: CASLNDRDTEAFF.

Points on this clonotype: A read error may produce the germline difference seen at one junction end. V is TRBV6-1 and J is TRBJ1-1, with D tentatively TRBD1 (6 bases). The CDR3 totals 17 residues. The germline CDR1 and CDR2 sequences are MNHNS and SASEGT. CDR3 nucleotides: TGTGCCAGCAGTGTTCCACAGGGAGGTGGATTGAGCACTGAAGCTCTCTTT. Translated: CASSVPQGGGLSTEALF.